The 25 T cell receptor beta chains reported below all come from one sample, sequenced in a study of blood T cells in healthy people across ages. PCR was performed a second time for about 6 to 12 cycles using a sample-barcoded 5' primer and a J-beta primer mix. Each CDR3 protein is one row after TCRdb ran MiXCR on the 5' RACE reads. The sample holds about a million distinct CDR3 sequences; about 48% are singletons and the top ten take around 15%. The sequenced sample was blood. The receptors shown here come from a man aged 30 to 45 in good health.

This clonotype showed up just a few times. This chain connects TRBV7-9 to TRBJ1-3, with D maybe TRBD1 (6 bases). The CDR3 is 14 amino acids. Per the germline V gene, CDR1 is SEHNR and CDR2 is FQNEAQ (reference sequence). Trimming took 5 bases from V and 0 from J, leaving 8 bases between them. The CDR3 loop is CASSVQGSGNTIYF. The CDR3 coding sequence is TGTGCCAGCAGCGTACAGGGCTCTGGAAACACCATATATTTT.

The CDR3 coding sequence is TGCGCCAGCAGCCATCCAGGGGGCAGGTCTGGGGCCAACGTCCTGACTTTC. Translation gives CASSHPGGRSGANVLTF. This chain uses TRBV4-1 with TRBJ2-6; 8 bases agree with TRBD1. Trimming cost V 3 bases and J 1 base; bases outside gene matches: 5. This CDR3 has 17 amino acids. The germline gives CDR1 MGHRA, CDR2 YSYEKL.

This clonotype was recorded a few times. The chain uses TRBV20-1 and TRBJ2-7; D remains ambiguous. The CDR3 sequence is 13 residues long. Germline CDR1 and CDR2: DFQATT and SNEGSKA (reference sequence). V was cut by 3 bases and J by 3 bases, with 12 bases left in between. CDR3 region: CSARAWAVYEQYF. Written as DNA, the CDR3 is TGCAGTGCTAGGGCCTGGGCCGTCTACGAGCAGTACTTC.

This clonotype was detected only a few times. The chain is built from TRBV24-1 and TRBJ2-3, with D possibly being TRBD1 or TRBD2 (5 bases each). V was trimmed by 7 bases and J by 2 bases, leaving 15 bases between them. The CDR3 extends over 15 amino acids. CDR1 is KGHDR, CDR2 SFDVKD, per germline. This CDR3 reads CATSATGPPTDTQYF. The CDR3 coding sequence is TGTGCCACCAGCGCGACGGGACCTCCCACAGATACGCAGTATTTT.

This clonotype occurred many times. The V and J genes are TRBV11-1 and TRBJ2-1; TRBD2 agrees at 13 bases. Germline CDR1 is SGHAT and CDR2 is FQDESV (reference sequence). CDR3 size: 16 residues. The V gene end was trimmed by 6 bases and the J gene end by 4 bases; junction bases not matched to a gene: 6. For the CDR3, the DNA is TGTGCCAGCAGAAGACTAGCGGGGGGACGATACAATGAGCAGTTCTTC. It translates to CASRRLAGGRYNEQFF.

This clonotype appeared a single time. The chain uses TRBV6-5 and TRBJ1-2; unclear D gene. The V end was cut by 0 bases, the J end by 3 bases, with 11 bases between. This CDR3 comprises 15 residues. CDR1 is MNHEY and CDR2 is SVGAGI in the germline V gene. Here the CDR3 DNA reads TGTGCCAGCAGTTACTCGATTTCCGGGGACTATGGCTACACCTTC. Residues: CASSYSISGDYGYTF.

The chain has TRBV29-1 and TRBJ1-2; 8 nucleotides match TRBD1. Germline V gene sequence: CDR1 SQVTM, CDR2 ANQGSEA. V was clipped by 8 bases and J by 2 bases; unmatched bases: 4. The CDR3 has 12 residues. The CDR3, as DNA: TGCAGCATCGGGACAGGCAACTATGGCTACACCTTC. This codes for CSIGTGNYGYTF.

V usage is TRBV9 and J usage is TRBJ1-1; 8 bases match TRBD1. The V segment lost 2 bases and the J segment 0 bases; nucleotides outside the gene matches: 9. The CDR3 is 17 amino acids. Germline V gene lookup returns CDR1 SGDLS and CDR2 YYNGEE. This CDR3 is CASSVGQGGSMNTEAFF. Here the CDR3 DNA reads TGTGCCAGCAGCGTTGGACAGGGAGGATCTATGAACACTGAAGCTTTCTTT.

This rearrangement joins TRBV3-1 to TRBJ2-3; D is ambiguous. Germline assignment: CDR1 LGHDT and CDR2 YNNKEL (reference sequence). V lost 4 bases and J 7 bases, leaving 15 bases between the germline ends. The CDR3 is made up of 14 amino acids. CDR3 nucleotides: TGTGCCAGCAGCCTAAACGTGGATGTGAATACGCAGTATTTT. Encoded protein: CASSLNVDVNTQYF.

This clonotype was counted between two and nine times. This chain uses TRBV20-1 with TRBJ2-4; D is possibly TRBD2 (5 bases). Trimming removed 3 bases at V and 9 bases at J, with 12 bases between. Germline V lookup: CDR1 DFQATT, CDR2 SNEGSKA (reference sequence). The CDR3 extends over 12 amino acids. CDR3 sequence: CSASDARGIQYF. The CDR3, as DNA: TGCAGTGCTAGTGACGCCCGGGGCATTCAGTACTTC.

The chain recombines TRBV28 with TRBJ2-7, with D possibly TRBD1 on 6 matching bases. CDR1 is MDHEN and CDR2 is SYDVKM in the germline V gene. The CDR3 runs 14 residues. Trimming removed 7 bases at V and 0 bases at J, with 13 bases between. Here the CDR3 reads CASTLTGNSYEQYF. CDR3 coding DNA: TGTGCCAGCACCCTTACAGGGAACTCCTACGAGCAGTACTTC.

This clonotype came up many times. The rearrangement joins TRBV29-1 to TRBJ2-3; 7 positions match TRBD2. CDR1 and CDR2 (germline): SQVTM, ANQGSEA. V lost 4 bases to trimming and J lost 1 base; unmatched junction nucleotides: 8. The CDR3 length is 15 residues. The CDR3 protein is CSVGSLAARTDTQYF. The CDR3 DNA follows: TGCAGCGTTGGTTCCCTAGCGGCCCGCACAGATACGCAGTATTTT.

There are many counts of this clonotype. The chain links TRBV6-2 or TRBV6-3 to TRBJ2-7, with D tentatively TRBD2 (6 bases). V was pared by 0 bases and J by 0 bases, with 12 bases between. CDR1 is MNHEY, CDR2 SVGEGT, per germline. The CDR3 loop spans 16 amino acids. The CDR3 spells CASSYSEGWASYEQYF. CDR3 sequence (DNA): TGTGCCAGCAGTTACTCGGAGGGTTGGGCCTCCTACGAGCAGTACTTC.

The V gene is TRBV20-1, the J gene TRBJ1-2; D is possibly TRBD1 (5 bases). Trimming pared 3 bases from V and 7 bases from J, leaving 9 bases between. The CDR3 contains 11 residues. Germline loops: CDR1 DFQATT, CDR2 SNEGSKA (reference sequence). Here the CDR3 DNA reads TGCAGTGCTAGGTGGGGCGCTGGCTACACCTTC. Translation gives CSARWGAGYTF.

Ten or more counts support this clonotype. The chain joins TRBV12-3 or TRBV12-4 to TRBJ2-3, with 13 bases matching TRBD2. The V segment lost 6 bases and the J segment 4 bases; nucleotides outside the gene matches: 4. The CDR3 runs 15 residues. CDR3 coding DNA: TGTGCCAGCAGGAAGGGGACTAGCGGGGCAGATACGCAGTATTTT. Its translation: CASRKGTSGADTQYF.

The V call is TRBV9, the J call TRBJ1-2; D not resolved. Germline lookup yields CDR1 SGDLS and CDR2 YYNGEE. This CDR3 has 13 amino acids. V lost 3 bases, J lost 3 bases, and 9 bases lay in between. The CDR3 nucleotides read TGTGCCAGCAGCGGTTATGGGTACTATGGCTACACCTTC. Amino acid sequence: CASSGYGYYGYTF.

In its sample, this clonotype was seen a few times. The chain recombines TRBV4-3 with TRBJ1-2; D ambiguous. The CDR3 has 15 amino acids. The germline CDR1 and CDR2 sequences are LGHNA and YSLEER. V lost 1 base and J 0 bases, leaving 9 bases between the germline ends. The CDR3 bases are TGCGCCAGCAGCCAAGGGCAGAGCTCTAACTATGGCTACACCTTC. This codes for CASSQGQSSNYGYTF.

This chain links TRBV29-1 with TRBJ2-3, with 8 bases matching TRBD1. Germline CDR1 SQVTM, CDR2 ANQGSEA. This CDR3 has 14 amino acids. V lost 6 bases and J lost 1; bases outside the gene matches: 6. CDR3 coding DNA: TGCAGCGTACCTCCGGGACAGGGCACAGATACGCAGTATTTT. Its translation: CSVPPGQGTDTQYF.

This chain links TRBV3-1 with TRBJ2-7; D is unclear. This CDR3 has 11 amino acids. V lost 5 bases to trimming and J lost 12 bases, with 14 bases between them. Germline-derived CDR1 and CDR2 are LGHDT and YNNKEL (reference sequence). The CDR3 sequence: CASSTDFQRYF. CDR3 nucleotide sequence: TGTGCCAGCAGCACCGACTTCCAGCGGTACTTC.

The rearrangement joins TRBV20-1 to TRBJ2-4; 8 bases are a match to TRBD2. The germline CDR1 and CDR2 sequences are DFQATT and SNEGSKA (reference sequence). The CDR3 contains 15 residues. V was clipped by 6 bases and J by 0 bases; unmatched bases: 7. CDR3 in amino acids: CSAKTGGLAKNIQYF. CDR3 bases: TGCAGTGCCAAGACGGGGGGGCTAGCCAAAAACATTCAGTACTTC.

The chain carries TRBV11-2 and TRBJ1-2; perhaps TRBD1 as D (5 bases). Trimming took 5 bases from V and 1 from J, leaving 17 bases between them. The CDR3 is 16 amino acids. CDR1 SGHAT and CDR2 FQNNGV come from the germline V gene. In nucleotides, the CDR3 is TGTGCCAGCAGCCTACGCGGGGCCGGAGTTAACTATGGCTACACCTTC. Translating it yields CASSLRGAGVNYGYTF. Drawing the rest from reference TRBV11-2 and TRBJ1-2, the complete variable domain is EAGVAQSPRYKIIEKRQSVAFWCNPISGHATLYWYQQILGQGPKLLIQFQNNGVVDDSQLPKDRFSAERLKGVDSTLKIQPAKLEDSAVYLCASSLRGAGVNYGYTFGSGTRLTVV.

V is TRBV5-1 and J is TRBJ1-2, with D tentatively TRBD1 (5 bases). V was trimmed by 2 bases and J by 8 bases, leaving 19 bases between them. CDR1 and CDR2 from the germline V gene are SGHRS and YFSETQ. CDR3 length: 15 amino acids. In DNA form, the CDR3 reads TGCGCCAGCAGCTTAACCCAATCGGAGGGGAAGGGCTACACCTTC. Its translation: CASSLTQSEGKGYTF.

Worth noting for this clonotype: At one of its ends the junction is not consistent with the germline gene, which may arise from a read error. This rearrangement joins TRBV2 to TRBJ1-5; D not resolved. This CDR3 is built from 14 residues. CDR1 is SNHLY, CDR2 FYNNEI, per germline. CDR3 protein: CASRTDGSNQSQHF. The CDR3 region has the DNA TGTGCCAGCAGAACCGACGGATCGAATCAGTCCCAGCATTTT.

The chain combines TRBV3-1 with TRBJ1-1; D may be TRBD1 (5 bases). V was shortened by 1 base and J by 3 bases, with 12 bases between the two germline ends. The germline gives CDR1 LGHDT, CDR2 YNNKEL (reference sequence). This CDR3 comprises 15 residues. Here the CDR3 reads CASSQGAGADTEAFF. The CDR3, as DNA: TGTGCCAGCAGCCAAGGAGCCGGGGCAGACACTGAAGCTTTCTTT. Combining the CDR3 with reference TRBV3-1 and TRBJ1-1 gives the whole variable domain DTAVSQTPKYLVTQMGNDKSIKCEQNLGHDTMYWYKQDSKKFLKIMFSYNNKELIINETVPNRFSPKSPDKAHLNLHINSLELGDSAVYFCASSQGAGADTEAFFGQGTRLTVV.

The chain carries TRBV11-2 and TRBJ1-4, with D possibly TRBD1 on 5 matching bases. V was pared by 1 base and J by 3 bases, with 9 bases between. This CDR3 spans 15 amino acids. Germline-derived CDR1 and CDR2 are SGHAT and FQNNGV. CDR3 loop: CASSLAPTANEKLFF. DNA for the CDR3: TGTGCCAGCAGCTTAGCCCCGACAGCTAATGAAAAACTGTTTTTT.